These T cell receptor beta chains were read from a single sample in a study of OX40 agonist ivuxolimab in advanced cancers. Clones were sequenced by immunoSEQ multiplex PCR, and TCRdb holds only the in-frame ones, with some missing. The data hold 70,000 to 90,000 clones, with roughly 83% observed a single time. Sequencing used CD4+ or CD8+ T cells sorted from blood, obtained in a trial of the OX40 agonist ivuxolimab. Receptors originate from an adult with an advanced solid tumor such as melanoma, head and neck, liver or kidney cancer. The CDR3 runs from the conserved cysteine through the conserved F or W. The D gene is left open where the match is weak. The size of a clone is reported for some rows only, either as once, few or many, or as a class for expanded clones.

V gene: TRBV5-6; D gene: .; J gene: TRBJ1-2; clone size: .; CDR3 length: 12; CDR3 protein: CASSRDIHGYTF; CDR3 DNA: TGTGCCAGCAGCCGGGACATTCATGGCTACACCTTC
V gene: TRBV7-2; D gene: .; J gene: TRBJ1-2; clone size: .; CDR3 length: 15; CDR3 protein: CASSPRSGASYGYTF; CDR3 DNA: TGTGCCAGCAGCCCAAGGTCAGGGGCGAGCTATGGCTACACCTTC
V gene: TRBV15; D gene: TRBD2; J gene: TRBJ2-5; clone size: .; CDR3 length: 19; CDR3 protein: CATSRDMGLAGGPDETQYF; CDR3 DNA: TGTGCCACCAGCAGAGATATGGGACTAGCGGGAGGGCCGGACGAGACCCAGTACTTC
V gene: TRBV5-1; D gene: .; J gene: TRBJ2-2; clone size: few; CDR3 length: 14; CDR3 protein: CASRRDLGSGELFF; CDR3 DNA: TGCGCCAGCAGGAGGGACTTAGGATCCGGGGAGCTGTTTTTT
V gene: TRBV7-9; D gene: .; J gene: TRBJ1-1; clone size: .; CDR3 length: 13; CDR3 protein: CASSLGLASEAFF; CDR3 DNA: TGTGCCAGCAGCTTAGGGTTGGCCAGTGAAGCTTTCTTT
V gene: TRBV11-3; D gene: .; J gene: TRBJ1-6; clone size: .; CDR3 length: 14; CDR3 protein: CASSLGTGNSPLHF; CDR3 DNA: TGTGCCAGCAGCTTAGGGACCGGTAATTCACCCCTCCACTTT
V gene: TRBV5-4; D gene: TRBD1; J gene: TRBJ2-1; clone size: .; CDR3 length: 15; CDR3 protein: CASSLGDREYNEQFF; CDR3 DNA: TGTGCCAGCAGCTTGGGCGACAGGGAGTACAATGAGCAGTTCTTC
V gene: TRBV9; D gene: .; J gene: TRBJ1-1; clone size: .; CDR3 length: 13; CDR3 protein: CASSVAFGSEAFF; CDR3 DNA: TGTGCCAGCAGCGTAGCTTTCGGCTCGGAAGCTTTCTTT
V gene: TRBV5-1; D gene: .; J gene: TRBJ2-3; clone size: .; CDR3 length: 15; CDR3 protein: CASSADRPSTDTQYF; CDR3 DNA: TGCGCCAGCAGCGCTGACAGGCCTAGCACAGATACGCAGTATTTT
V gene: TRBV5-6; D gene: .; J gene: TRBJ1-1; clone size: .; CDR3 length: 14; CDR3 protein: CASSLKGGRTEAFF; CDR3 DNA: TGTGCCAGCAGCTTGAAGGGGGGTAGAACTGAAGCTTTCTTT
V gene: TRBV4-1; D gene: TRBD1; J gene: TRBJ2-7; clone size: .; CDR3 length: 15; CDR3 protein: CASSPTGTATYEQYF; CDR3 DNA: TGCGCCAGCAGCCCGACCGGGACAGCCACCTACGAGCAGTACTTC
V gene: TRBV7-8; D gene: .; J gene: TRBJ1-2; clone size: .; CDR3 length: 13; CDR3 protein: CASSLNSNYGYTF; CDR3 DNA: TGTGCCAGCAGCTTAAATTCCAACTATGGCTACACCTTC
V gene: TRBV7-8; D gene: .; J gene: TRBJ2-1; clone size: .; CDR3 length: 17; CDR3 protein: CASSLGGGGSSYNEQFF; CDR3 DNA: TGTGCCAGCAGCCTAGGAGGGGGCGGGAGCTCCTACAATGAGCAGTTCTTC
V gene: TRBV10-2; D gene: TRBD1; J gene: TRBJ1-3; clone size: .; CDR3 length: 16; CDR3 protein: CASSQGTGAQRNTIYF; CDR3 DNA: TGCGCCAGCAGTCAGGGGACAGGGGCACAGAGGAACACCATATATTTT
V gene: TRBV5-1; D gene: TRBD1; J gene: TRBJ2-1; clone size: once; CDR3 length: 16; CDR3 protein: CASSPGSWDSYNEQFF; CDR3 DNA: TGCGCCAGCAGCCCAGGATCTTGGGACAGTTACAATGAGCAGTTCTTC
V gene: TRBV10-3; D gene: .; J gene: TRBJ1-2; clone size: .; CDR3 length: 13; CDR3 protein: CAISESGTYGYTF; CDR3 DNA: TGTGCCATCAGTGAGTCGGGGACCTATGGCTACACCTTC
V gene: TRBV6-1; D gene: .; J gene: TRBJ2-5; clone size: few; CDR3 length: 13; CDR3 protein: CASSLGLGETQYF; CDR3 DNA: TGTGCCAGCAGCTTGGGACTTGGGGAGACCCAGTACTTC
V gene: TRBV5-1; D gene: .; J gene: TRBJ2-2; clone size: .; CDR3 length: 14; CDR3 protein: CASSLITSTGELFF; CDR3 DNA: TGCGCCAGCAGCTTAATCACTAGCACCGGGGAGCTGTTTTTT
V gene: TRBV9; D gene: TRBD1; J gene: TRBJ1-6; clone size: .; CDR3 length: 15; CDR3 protein: CASSGPTGTNSPLHF; CDR3 DNA: TGTGCCAGCAGCGGGCCGACAGGGACCAATTCACCCCTCCACTTT
V gene: TRBV12-5; D gene: .; J gene: TRBJ2-3; clone size: .; CDR3 length: 12; CDR3 protein: CASGLSTDTQYF; CDR3 DNA: TGTGCTAGCGGACTAAGCACAGATACGCAGTATTTT
V gene: TRBV19; D gene: .; J gene: TRBJ2-2; clone size: .; CDR3 length: 14; CDR3 protein: CASSALVTTGELFF; CDR3 DNA: TGTGCCAGTAGTGCACTAGTTACCACCGGGGAGCTGTTTTTT
V gene: TRBV4-1; D gene: .; J gene: TRBJ1-2; clone size: .; CDR3 length: 14; CDR3 protein: CASSQPITGTGYTF; CDR3 DNA: TGCGCCAGCAGCCAACCAATTACAGGGACCGGCTACACCTTC
V gene: TRBV4-3; D gene: .; J gene: TRBJ1-6; clone size: once; CDR3 length: 16; CDR3 protein: CASSQGRRSYNSPLHF; CDR3 DNA: TGCGCCAGCAGCCAAGGGAGGCGCTCCTATAATTCACCCCTCCACTTT
V gene: TRBV30; D gene: .; J gene: TRBJ2-2; clone size: .; CDR3 length: 13; CDR3 protein: CAWRTAGTGELFF; CDR3 DNA: TGTGCCTGGAGGACGGCGGGCACCGGGGAGCTGTTTTTT
V gene: TRBV30; D gene: TRBD2; J gene: TRBJ2-1; clone size: .; CDR3 length: 14; CDR3 protein: CAWSRLAVYNEQFF; CDR3 DNA: TGTGCCTGGAGCCGACTAGCGGTATACAATGAGCAGTTCTTC
V gene: TRBV5-6; D gene: TRBD1; J gene: TRBJ1-2; clone size: .; CDR3 length: 16; CDR3 protein: CASSLDRGHRGYGYTF; CDR3 DNA: TGTGCCAGCAGCTTGGACAGGGGCCATCGAGGCTATGGCTACACCTTC
V gene: TRBV5-4; D gene: TRBD1; J gene: TRBJ2-1; clone size: .; CDR3 length: 13; CDR3 protein: CARNGTGYNEQFF; CDR3 DNA: TGTGCCAGAAACGGGACAGGTTACAATGAGCAGTTCTTC
V gene: TRBV15; D gene: TRBD2; J gene: TRBJ2-7; clone size: .; CDR3 length: 14; CDR3 protein: CATGGGLGVYEQYF; CDR3 DNA: TGTGCCACCGGGGGGGGACTAGGTGTTTACGAGCAGTACTTC
V gene: TRBV6-5; D gene: .; J gene: TRBJ2-1; clone size: .; CDR3 length: 15; CDR3 protein: CASSYSIGTTNEQFF; CDR3 DNA: TGTGCCAGCAGTTACTCGATTGGGACGACCAATGAGCAGTTCTTC
V gene: TRBV5-1; D gene: .; J gene: TRBJ1-2; clone size: once; CDR3 length: 14; CDR3 protein: CASSPDSINYGYTF; CDR3 DNA: TGCGCCAGCAGCCCGGACAGTATTAACTATGGCTACACCTTC
V gene: TRBV5-6; D gene: .; J gene: TRBJ1-2; clone size: .; CDR3 length: 15; CDR3 protein: CASSPGIGANYGYTF; CDR3 DNA: TGTGCCAGCAGCCCAGGGATAGGAGCTAACTATGGCTACACCTTC
V gene: TRBV5-1; D gene: .; J gene: TRBJ2-5; clone size: .; CDR3 length: 11; CDR3 protein: CASTGQETQYF; CDR3 DNA: TGCGCCAGCACCGGGCAAGAGACCCAGTACTTC
V gene: TRBV7-2; D gene: TRBD1; J gene: TRBJ1-3; clone size: .; CDR3 length: 16; CDR3 protein: CASSLDRTGTGNTIYF; CDR3 DNA: TGTGCCAGCAGCTTAGATCGGACAGGGACTGGAAACACCATATATTTT
V gene: TRBV7-2; D gene: TRBD1; J gene: TRBJ1-2; clone size: .; CDR3 length: 13; CDR3 protein: CASSQTGNYGYTF; CDR3 DNA: TGTGCCAGCAGCCAGACAGGGAACTATGGCTACACCTTC
V gene: TRBV14; D gene: TRBD1; J gene: TRBJ1-1; clone size: .; CDR3 length: 13; CDR3 protein: CASSQDQGVGAFF; CDR3 DNA: TGTGCCAGCAGCCAAGACCAGGGGGTAGGAGCTTTCTTT
V gene: TRBV4-3; D gene: .; J gene: TRBJ2-7; clone size: .; CDR3 length: 14; CDR3 protein: CASSQGTQLYEQYF; CDR3 DNA: TGCGCCAGCAGCCAAGGGACACAGTTATACGAGCAGTACTTC